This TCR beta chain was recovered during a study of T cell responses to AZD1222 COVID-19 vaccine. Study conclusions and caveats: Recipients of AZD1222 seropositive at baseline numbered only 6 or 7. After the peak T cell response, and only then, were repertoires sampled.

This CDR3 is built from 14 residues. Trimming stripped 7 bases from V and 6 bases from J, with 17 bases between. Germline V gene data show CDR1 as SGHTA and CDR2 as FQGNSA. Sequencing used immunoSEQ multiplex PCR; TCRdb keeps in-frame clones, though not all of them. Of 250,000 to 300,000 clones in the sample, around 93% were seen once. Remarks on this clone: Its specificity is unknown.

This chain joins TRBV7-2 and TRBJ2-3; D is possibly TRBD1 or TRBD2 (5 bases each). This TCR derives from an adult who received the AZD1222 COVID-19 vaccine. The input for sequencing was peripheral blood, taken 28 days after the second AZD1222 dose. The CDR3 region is CASIKTGASDTQYF. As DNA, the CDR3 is TGTGCCAGCATCAAAACCGGGGCATCCGATACGCAGTATTTT.